The text below deals with one T cell receptor beta chain. This clonotype has just a few counts. What antigen it recognizes has not been identified. There are no base qualities to consult, and no much larger clone falls within one base. From the germline V gene (reference sequence), CDR1 is SEHNR and CDR2 is FQNEAQ. The CDR3 goes from the cysteine to the phenylalanine over 13 residues. CDR3 DNA only is kept here, 39 bases in frame from base 1. V sheds 4 bases and J sheds 1 base, leaving 7 bases between their ends. Libraries were built with 5' RACE. Instrument used: NextSeq 500. In the TCR library protocol, unique molecular identifiers were attached to individual cDNA molecules to correct for PCR bias and sequencing error. TCR alpha and beta chains were both sequenced, and the abundances of alpha and beta sequences in each sample were closely correlated with each other. In the source study's methods: Decombinator V4 was used to annotate TCR sequences for V gene, J gene and CDR3. TCRs were defined as expanded if a significant change between any two time points was detected under a Poisson model with p below 0.0001. TCR abundances were normalised to the total number of TCRs sequenced per sample and expressed as counts per million. TRAV1-2 paired with TRAJ12, TRAJ20 or TRAJ33 defined MAIT TCRs, while TRAV10 paired with TRAJ18 defined iNKT TCRs. VDJdb, accessed 1 November 2021, was searched for CMV, EBV and SARS-CoV-2 annotated TCRs, excluding TCRs annotated for multiple antigens. TCRdb reran the public reads through fastp at Q25 and MiXCR, keeping productive beta chains. When rows share a CDR3 protein, they turn into one entry using the most common DNA and genes. The V and J calls reflect TCRdb's pipeline rather than the authors' work. Present in this sample are around 80,000 distinct CDR3 sequences, roughly an eighth of which were seen just once. The ten largest clones capture roughly 6% of the sample.

This sample is part of a study of early T cells in non-severe SARS-CoV-2 infection (dated by TCRdb to the early 2020s). Study-wide context: Because TCR sequencing relied on bulk RNA taken from unsorted whole blood, pairing of alpha and beta chains was not possible. Points the paper makes about the study in general: VDJdb matching was skewed toward anti-spike CD8 responses and likely underestimated virus-specific expansions, missing private and CD4 specificities.

This was a case-control study nested in a cohort of healthcare workers in London, UK, who had nasopharyngeal swab PCR tests and blood samples taken every week. Between 23 and 31 March 2020, the week of the UK lockdown, healthcare workers were enrolled and then followed up weekly for as long as 16 weeks. Sequencing was performed on whole blood. The rearranged chain carries TRBV7-9 and TRBJ1-1; the D gene cannot be resolved reliably. This TCR came from an adult who was a healthcare worker with PCR-confirmed SARS-CoV-2 infection or an uninfected control (not recorded which). In nucleotide form, the sequence is TGTGCCAGCAGCTCGTCAGCGAACACTGAAGCTTTCTTT. Translated, this gives CASSSSANTEAFF.